The 32 T cell receptor beta chains presented below share a single source sample, sequenced in a study of beta chain features in type 1 diabetes. Sequenced material consisted of expressed TCRB transcripts (all of the isolated RNA was reverse transcribed). Profiling relied on immunoSEQ multiplex PCR, and the TCRdb table lists in-frame clones only, not all of them. The sample holds around 500,000 clones, about an eighth seen once. Sample: naive CD4+ T cells from blood. These receptors originate from a young woman in good health.

The chain joins TRBV14 to TRBJ2-5; weak D call: TRBD1 (5 bases). V was shortened by 2 bases and J by 4 bases, with 11 bases between the two germline ends. This CDR3 contains 14 residues. CDR1 and CDR2 from the germline V gene are SGHDN and FVKESK. CDR3 residues: CASSQQGKRETQYF. CDR3 nucleotide sequence: TGTGCCAGCAGCCAACAGGGAAAAAGAGAGACCCAGTACTTC.

The V call is TRBV6-6, the J call TRBJ1-2, with 10 bases fitting TRBD1. Germline loops: CDR1 MNHNY, CDR2 SVGAGI (reference sequence). The CDR3 is 16 amino acids. V lost 5 bases and J lost 4; bases outside the gene matches: 10. The CDR3 here is CASSPFKTGGGYGYTF. CDR3 in DNA: TGTGCCAGCAGTCCCTTTAAGACAGGGGGCGGCTATGGCTACACCTTC.

This clone has more than one count but fewer than ten. The chain combines TRBV28 with TRBJ2-5, with 7 positions matching TRBD2. Germline V gene data show CDR1 as MDHEN and CDR2 as SYDVKM. The CDR3 consists of 15 residues. V lost 5 bases and J lost 6; bases outside the gene matches: 12. The CDR3 DNA sequence: TGTGCCAGCAGTCGCGGGGAGCGGGGAGGGCAGACCCAGTACTTC. It encodes CASSRGERGGQTQYF.

This clone was observed a handful of times. The same CDR3 is also encoded by other DNA sequences in this sample. The chain carries TRBV29-1 and TRBJ2-3; possibly TRBD1 for D (5 bases). Trimming removed 3 bases from V and 1 base from J, with 11 bases in between. Per germline, CDR1 SQVTM and CDR2 ANQGSEA. The CDR3 sequence is 14 residues long. The CDR3 loop reads CSVEGLGGTDTQYF. For the CDR3, the DNA is TGCAGCGTTGAGGGGCTAGGTGGCACAGATACGCAGTATTTT.

In its sample, this clone was seen a few times. The CDR3 DNA follows: TGTGCCAGCAGCTTCATGGGGGAAGGGACCCAGTACTTC. Amino acids: CASSFMGEGTQYF. J is TRBJ2-5 and V is TRBV5-4, with D possibly being TRBD1 or TRBD2 (5 bases each). The length of the CDR3 is 13 residues. CDR1 and CDR2 from the germline V gene are SGHNT and YYREEE (reference sequence). Trimming took off 2 bases at V and 7 bases at J, with 12 bases between the two ends.

This clone was detected ten times or more. The chain joins TRBV30 to TRBJ2-6; D is uncertain. In germline, CDR1 is GTSNPN, CDR2 SVGIG (reference sequence). The CDR3 loop spans 15 amino acids. Trimming stripped 3 bases from V and 1 base from J, with 10 bases between. Here the CDR3 DNA reads TGTGCCTGGAGCCGCGAGAGTTCTGGGGCCAACGTCCTGACTTTC. It yields the protein CAWSRESSGANVLTF.

With respect to this clone: A much larger clone sits a single nucleotide away, making a read error possible. The sample contains more than one DNA sequence encoding this CDR3. The chain links TRBV27 to TRBJ2-6; D unclear. In germline, CDR1 is MNHEY, CDR2 SMNVEV (reference sequence). Deletions cut 6 bases from V and 0 bases from J, with 3 bases between. The CDR3 runs 13 residues. CDR3 nucleotides: TGTGCCAGCAGAAACTCTGGGGCCAACGTCCTGACTTTC. This gives the protein CASRNSGANVLTF.

This chain uses TRBV28 with TRBJ2-1, with D unclear. Trimming stripped 2 bases from V and 9 bases from J, with 8 bases between. CDR3 length: 12 amino acids. CDR1 and CDR2 (germline): MDHEN, SYDVKM. CDR3: CASSLRIGEQFF. Here the CDR3 DNA reads TGTGCCAGCAGTTTAAGGATCGGTGAGCAGTTCTTC. Variable domain in full (rest from reference TRBV28 and TRBJ2-1): DVKVTQSSRYLVKRTGEKVFLECVQDMDHENMFWYRQDPGLGLRLIYFSYDVKMKEKGDIPEGYSVSREKKERFSLILESASTNQTSMYLCASSLRIGEQFFGPGTRLTVL.

The chain uses TRBV30 and TRBJ1-4; no firm D call. V was cut by 2 bases and J by 4 bases, with 11 bases left in between. Looked up from germline, CDR1 is GTSNPN and CDR2 is SVGIG (reference sequence). The CDR3 runs to 14 residues. This CDR3 is CAWSLGFNNEKLFF. CDR3 nucleotides: TGTGCCTGGAGTTTAGGGTTCAATAATGAAAAACTGTTTTTT.

This clone was seen a few times. This CDR3 is CASRTPGRKYGYTF. As DNA, the CDR3 is TGTGCCAGCAGAACTCCGGGACGGAAGTATGGCTACACCTTC. The chain couples TRBV9 to TRBJ1-2, with D perhaps matching TRBD1 (5 bases). The CDR3 length is 14 residues. Deletions cut 5 bases from V and 5 bases from J, with 16 bases between. Per germline, CDR1 SGDLS and CDR2 YYNGEE.

The V and J genes are TRBV27 and TRBJ2-7; D is uncertain. Germline CDR1 is MNHEY and CDR2 is SMNVEV (reference sequence). CDR3 length equals 13 residues. The ends were cut back, 7 bases at V and 2 bases at J, with 12 bases in the middle. CDR3 nucleotide sequence: TGTGCCAGCACTCAACCTGGGGCCTACGAGCAGTACGTC. Its translation is CASTQPGAYEQYV.

In its sample, this clone was seen a few times. The chain employs TRBV7-6 and TRBJ2-3, with 8 bases that match TRBD1. The germline V gene has CDR1 SGHVS and CDR2 FNYEAQ. Unmatched junction bases numbered 10, after V lost 5 bases and J lost 6 bases. CDR3 length equals 15 residues. The DNA of the CDR3 is TGTGCCAGCAGCATAGGGACAGGATTCGCTGATACGCAGTATTTT. Its protein product is CASSIGTGFADTQYF.

The rearrangement uses TRBV25-1 and TRBJ2-7; 8 nucleotides match TRBD1. Trimming at V came to 3 bases and at J to 3 bases, leaving 13 bases not matched to a gene. The germline V gene encodes CDR1 MGHDK and CDR2 SYGVNS. The CDR3 contains 17 residues. The CDR3 DNA is TGTGCCAGCAGTGACCAAAAGCAGGGGGCCCGAATCTACGAGCAGTACTTC. This encodes CASSDQKQGARIYEQYF.

This chain uses TRBV4-3 with TRBJ2-6; no definite D call. The germline V and J ends were trimmed by 1 base and 4 bases, with 14 bases remaining between them. There are 17 residues in the CDR3. CDR1 is LGHNA and CDR2 is YSLEER in the germline V gene. CDR3 nucleotides: TGCGCCAGCAGCCAAGGTTTTCGGTTGGGAGGGGCCAACGTCCTGACTTTC. It yields the protein CASSQGFRLGGANVLTF.

This clone has a handful of counts. This chain links TRBV15 with TRBJ1-4; TRBD1 matches 8 bases. The CDR3 covers 16 residues. V dropped 1 base and J dropped 3; count of bases not matched to a gene: 4. The germline V gene encodes CDR1 LNHNV and CDR2 YYDKDF (reference sequence). CDR3 sequence reads: CATSRAGGKPNEKLFF. The CDR3 DNA reads as TGTGCCACCAGCAGAGCAGGGGGCAAACCTAATGAAAAACTGTTTTTT. Complete variable domain (other parts from reference TRBV15 and TRBJ1-4): DAMVIQNPRYQVTQFGKPVTLSCSQTLNHNVMYWYQQKSSQAPKLLFHYYDKDFNNEADTPDNFQSRRPNTSFCFLDIRSPGLGDTAMYLCATSRAGGKPNEKLFFGSGTQLSVL.

The chain has TRBV30 and TRBJ2-4; possible D gene TRBD2, 6 bases. This CDR3 region has 11 residues. Trimming pared 8 bases from V and 7 bases from J, leaving 12 bases between. Germline V lookup: CDR1 GTSNPN, CDR2 SVGIG (reference sequence). CDR3 sequence (DNA): TGTGCCGGGTCAGGGAGGAACATTCAGTACTTC. It specifies CAGSGRNIQYF.

The J gene is TRBJ2-5, the V gene TRBV27, with D perhaps TRBD1 (6 bases). Germline V gene data show CDR1 as MNHEY and CDR2 as SMNVEV (reference sequence). The CDR3 has 12 amino acids. The ends were cut back, 5 bases at V and 4 bases at J, with 8 bases in the middle. Here the CDR3 reads CASSPRGETQYF. The CDR3 nucleotides read TGTGCCAGCAGTCCCAGGGGAGAGACCCAGTACTTC.

The chain has TRBV18 and TRBJ2-5; D not resolved. The V end lost 6 bases, the J end lost 5 bases, and 16 bases lay between the germline ends. Germline V gene sequence: CDR1 KGHSH, CDR2 LQKENI. The length of the CDR3 is 14 residues. As DNA, the CDR3 is TGTGCCAGCTCTCCTCCGGGTCCAAGGGAGACCCAGTACTTC. Translated: CASSPPGPRETQYF. Full variable domain (remainder filled in from reference TRBV18 and TRBJ2-5): NAGVMQNPRHLVRRRGQEARLRCSPMKGHSHVYWYRQLPEEGLKFMVYLQKENIIDESGMPKERFSAEFPKEGPSILRIQQVVRGDSAAYFCASSPPGPRETQYFGPGTRLLVL.

The chain links TRBV19 to TRBJ2-5, with D maybe TRBD2 (5 bases). V gave up 6 bases and J gave up 6 bases, with 17 bases separating them. Germline lookup yields CDR1 LNHDA and CDR2 SQIVND (reference sequence). The CDR3 is 14 residues long. CDR3 coding DNA: TGTGCCAGTAGCCACCTGAGGGAGCATCAGACCCAGTACTTC. This sequence encodes CASSHLREHQTQYF.

This clone was recorded a few times. The chain employs TRBV30 and TRBJ1-4; possible D gene TRBD1, 6 bases. This CDR3 comprises 15 residues. Germline loops: CDR1 GTSNPN, CDR2 SVGIG (reference sequence). V lost 0 bases, J lost 8 bases, and 16 bases lay in between. CDR3 DNA sequence: TGTGCCTGGAGTGTACAAAAGGGGGGGAGCGAAAAACTGTTTTTT. Protein sequence: CAWSVQKGGSEKLFF. Full variable domain (rest looked up from reference TRBV30 and TRBJ1-4): SQTIHQWPATLVQPVGSPLSLECTVEGTSNPNLYWYRQAAGRGLQLLFYSVGIGQISSEVPQNLSASRPQDRQFILSSKKLLLSDSGFYLCAWSVQKGGSEKLFFGSGTQLSVL.

This chain links TRBV14 with TRBJ2-4; maybe TRBD1 (6 bases). The V gene's germline CDR1 is SGHDN and CDR2 FVKESK. V lost 4 bases and J 0 bases, leaving 22 bases between the germline ends. The CDR3 is 19 amino acids. CDR3 coding DNA: TGTGCCAGCAGCCCAAGTCAGGGGAAGAATGTAGCAGCCAAAAACATTCAGTACTTC. It codes for CASSPSQGKNVAAKNIQYF.

This clone has a handful of counts. The chain is built from TRBV28 and TRBJ2-7, with TRBD1 matching over 7 bases. The CDR3 has 12 amino acids. The ends lost 11 bases at V and 3 bases at J; junction bases unmatched: 7. Germline CDR1 MDHEN, CDR2 SYDVKM. As DNA, the CDR3 is TGTGCCGTGGCAGGGGGTGACTACGAGCAGTACGTC. It encodes CAVAGGDYEQYV.

In this sample, this clone turned up a few times. The J gene is TRBJ2-1, the V gene TRBV18; D is unresolved. CDR3 length equals 16 residues. V was cut by 0 bases and J by 5 bases, with 14 bases left in between. Germline assignment: CDR1 KGHSH and CDR2 LQKENI. The CDR3 spells CASSPPAPRADNEQFF. The DNA of the CDR3 is TGTGCCAGCTCACCACCGGCTCCCCGGGCCGACAATGAGCAGTTCTTC. The full variable domain, in which reference TRBV18 and TRBJ2-1 provide the parts outside the CDR3, is NAGVMQNPRHLVRRRGQEARLRCSPMKGHSHVYWYRQLPEEGLKFMVYLQKENIIDESGMPKERFSAEFPKEGPSILRIQQVVRGDSAAYFCASSPPAPRADNEQFFGPGTRLTVL.

This clone occurred a few times. This rearrangement joins TRBV30 to TRBJ2-7, with a weak D call TRBD1 (7 bases). Trimming took 4 bases from V and 0 from J, leaving 10 bases between them. The germline gives CDR1 GTSNPN, CDR2 SVGIG (reference sequence). This CDR3 is 13 amino acids long. The CDR3 DNA sequence: TGTGCCTGGATGCGGGACAGCTCCTACGAGCAGTACTTC. Protein product: CAWMRDSSYEQYF.

The V gene is TRBV7-9, the J gene TRBJ2-7, with D perhaps matching TRBD2 (6 bases). The CDR3 is made up of 16 amino acids. Trimming removed 7 bases at V and 3 bases at J, with 22 bases between. Per the germline V gene, CDR1 is SEHNR and CDR2 is FQNEAQ (reference sequence). The CDR3 loop reads CASTHGPRVSGYEQYF. The DNA for the CDR3 is TGTGCCAGCACCCACGGGCCCCGGGTTAGCGGCTACGAGCAGTACTTC.

This chain connects TRBV6-6 to TRBJ2-7; a possible D gene is TRBD2 (6 bases). Germline V gives CDR1 MNHNY, CDR2 SVGAGI (reference sequence). The germline V and J ends were trimmed by 6 bases and 1 base, with 16 bases remaining between them. The CDR3 has 15 residues. This chain's CDR3 is CASRGTPKGSYEQYF. The CDR3 DNA reads as TGTGCCAGCAGGGGGACTCCGAAAGGGTCCTACGAGCAGTACTTC.

The V call is TRBV9, the J call TRBJ2-5, with unresolved D. V was shortened by 0 bases and J by 2 bases, with 8 bases between the two germline ends. CDR1 is SGDLS and CDR2 is YYNGEE in the germline V gene. The CDR3 loop spans 14 amino acids. The CDR3 nucleotides read TGTGCCAGCAGCGTAGACGATTTACAAGAGACCCAGTACTTC. Its translation is CASSVDDLQETQYF. Full variable domain (outside the CDR3, taken from reference TRBV9 and TRBJ2-5): DSGVTQTPKHLITATGQRVTLRCSPRSGDLSVYWYQQSLDQGLQFLIQYYNGEERAKGNILERFSAQQFPDLHSELNLSSLELGDSALYFCASSVDDLQETQYFGPGTRLLVL.

Only a few counts were recorded for this clone. This rearrangement joins TRBV13 to TRBJ2-1, with D tentatively TRBD1 or TRBD2 (6 bases each). V was pared by 5 bases and J by 8 bases, with 16 bases between. The CDR3 is 14 residues long. Germline CDR1 reads PRHDT; CDR2 reads FYEKMQ (reference sequence). The CDR3, as DNA: TGTGCCAGCAGCCTTGGGGGGCGTTACCATGAGCAGTTCTTC. Protein sequence: CASSLGGRYHEQFF.

This clone occurred a few times. The V and J genes are TRBV7-2 and TRBJ2-1; 7 nucleotides agree with TRBD2. Germline CDR1 reads SGHTA; CDR2 reads FQGNSA. J was trimmed by 6 bases and V by 0 bases; bases with no gene match: 5. There are 15 residues in the CDR3. The CDR3, as DNA: TGTGCCAGCAGCTTAGCGGGAGGGCCGATCAATGAGCAGTTCTTC. It codes for CASSLAGGPINEQFF.

The V and J genes are TRBV9 and TRBJ1-5; tentative D call: TRBD1 (6 bases). With 0 bases removed from V and 2 bases from J, the gap between germline ends came to 18 bases. The length of the CDR3 is 18 residues. Germline CDR1 reads SGDLS; CDR2 reads YYNGEE. The CDR3, as DNA: TGTGCCAGCAGCGTAGCCCTCCCGGGGGGGGCTCGCAATCAGCCCCAGCATTTT. Amino acids: CASSVALPGGARNQPQHF.

V usage is TRBV5-4 and J usage is TRBJ1-4, with 7 bases matching TRBD1. The CDR3 loop spans 15 amino acids. CDR1 is SGHNT, CDR2 YYREEE, per germline (reference sequence). Losses at the gene ends were 3 bases for V and 8 bases for J; bases not matched to a gene: 10. CDR3 DNA sequence: TGTGCCAGCAGCTCATCGACAGGGATCGGGGAAAAACTGTTTTTT. This translates into CASSSSTGIGEKLFF.

Points on this clone: Other nucleotide sequences in the sample specify the same CDR3. The V gene is TRBV7-2, the J gene TRBJ2-3; D unresolved. Per the germline V gene, CDR1 is SGHTA and CDR2 is FQGNSA. V was pared by 3 bases and J by 6 bases, with 7 bases between. The CDR3 runs 12 residues. The CDR3 spells CASSLFGDTQYF. In DNA form, the CDR3 reads TGTGCCAGCAGCTTGTTCGGGGATACGCAGTATTTT.